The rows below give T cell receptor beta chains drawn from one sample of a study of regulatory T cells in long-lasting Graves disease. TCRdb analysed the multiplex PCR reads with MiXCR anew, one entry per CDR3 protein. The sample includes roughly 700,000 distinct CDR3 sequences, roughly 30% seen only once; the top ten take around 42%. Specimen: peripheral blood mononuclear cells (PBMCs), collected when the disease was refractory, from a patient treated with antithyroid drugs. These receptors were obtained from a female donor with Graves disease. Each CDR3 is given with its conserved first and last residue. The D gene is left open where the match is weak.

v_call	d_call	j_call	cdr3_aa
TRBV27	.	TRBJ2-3	CASSRGTDTQYF
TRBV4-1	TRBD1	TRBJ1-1	CASSQAGTGAHTEAFF
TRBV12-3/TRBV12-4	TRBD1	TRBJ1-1	CASSHRDRIYEAFF
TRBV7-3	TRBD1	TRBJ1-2	CASSPRQGANYGYTF
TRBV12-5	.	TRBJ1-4	CASGLVAGYGVTNEKLFF
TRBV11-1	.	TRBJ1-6	CASSKGRESSYNSPLHF
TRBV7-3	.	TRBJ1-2	CASSFNPNYGYTF
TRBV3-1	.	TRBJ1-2	CASSQVGSYNYGYTF
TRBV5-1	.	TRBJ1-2	CASSLAPKGLGYTF
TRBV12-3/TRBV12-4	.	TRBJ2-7	CASTARRIGEQYF
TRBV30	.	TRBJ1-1	CAWSTGILNTEAFF
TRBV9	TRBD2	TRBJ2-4	CASSRGTSGRELAKNIQYF
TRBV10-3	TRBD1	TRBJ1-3	CAISPTTGVGNTIYF
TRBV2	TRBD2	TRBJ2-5	CASSAGLAGGGKETQYF
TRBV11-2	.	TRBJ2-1	CASRAATSWAYNEQFF
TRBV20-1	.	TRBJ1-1	CSARDFRARSDGEAFF
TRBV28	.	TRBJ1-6	CASSQPRGGVNSPLHF
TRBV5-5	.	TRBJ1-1	CASSLAILNTEAFF
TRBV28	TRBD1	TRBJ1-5	CASNLQGAQGQPQHF
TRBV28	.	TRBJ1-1	CASRIRQNTEAFF
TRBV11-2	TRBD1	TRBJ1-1	CASRRTGENTEAFF
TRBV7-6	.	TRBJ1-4	CASSLAGGSREKLFF
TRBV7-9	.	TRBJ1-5	CASSLINQPQHF
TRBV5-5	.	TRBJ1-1	CASSLVPPPAFF
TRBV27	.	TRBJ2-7	CASSRTRTSYEQYF
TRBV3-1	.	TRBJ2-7	CASSHGASFYEQYF
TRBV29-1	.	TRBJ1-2	CSVGGGNYGYTF